The rows below give T cell receptor beta chains drawn from one sample of a study of shared clonotypes between healthy human individuals. Libraries were prepared by immunoSEQ multiplex PCR; TCRdb keeps only in-frame clonotypes and omits some of them. The sample includes more than 850,000 clones, more than 75% of them seen just once. Source material: memory CD4+ T cells from PBMCs. All receptors derive from a man younger than 35 in good health. Some clones in this sample may be carry-over from other donors' samples. The CDR3 runs from the conserved cysteine through the conserved F or W. D genes are given only for firm matches. Not every row has a clone size; where given, it reads once, few, many or a size class.

v_call	j_call	d_call	clone_size	cdr3_aa	cdr3_nt
TRBV20-1	TRBJ2-3	-	few	CSASVADTQYF	TGCAGTGCTAGCGTAGCGGATACGCAGTATTTT
TRBV14	TRBJ2-5	-	-	CASSQESSRNGGTQYF	TGTGCCAGCAGCCAAGAGTCCAGCCGAAATGGTGGGACCCAGTACTTC
TRBV28	TRBJ2-5	TRBD1	few	CASSRTGEETQYF	TGTGCCAGCAGTCGTACAGGGGAAGAGACCCAGTACTTC
TRBV2	TRBJ2-1	TRBD2	-	CASSEVGTSGRANEQFF	TGTGCCAGCAGTGAAGTGGGGACTAGCGGGAGGGCCAATGAGCAGTTCTTC
TRBV18	TRBJ2-5	-	once	CASSPPDKETQYF	TGTGCCAGCTCACCCCCGGACAAAGAGACCCAGTACTTC
TRBV5-4	TRBJ2-7	TRBD2	once	CASSPGLAGDEQYF	TGTGCCAGCAGCCCGGGGCTAGCGGGAGACGAGCAGTACTTC
TRBV6-5	TRBJ1-2	-	-	CASSYARGYGYTF	TGTGCCAGCAGTTACGCACGGGGCTATGGCTACACCTTC
TRBV18	TRBJ2-1	-	-	CASSPYSEQFF	TGTGCCAGCTCCCCATATAGTGAGCAGTTCTTC
TRBV20-1	TRBJ1-1	-	-	CSASEGAGAFF	TGCAGTGCTAGTGAAGGAGCAGGAGCTTTCTTT
TRBV19	TRBJ2-7	-	-	CASSIGTPRGYEQYF	TGTGCCAGTAGTATCGGGACTCCCCGTGGATACGAGCAGTACTTC
TRBV14	TRBJ2-1	TRBD2	-	CASSHSSGNEQFF	TGTGCCAGCAGCCACTCTAGCGGGAATGAGCAGTTCTTC
TRBV5-5	TRBJ1-5	-	-	CASSFGGRTEYQPQHF	TGTGCCAGCAGCTTCGGCGGCAGGACAGAATATCAGCCCCAGCATTTT
TRBV7-6	TRBJ1-3	-	-	CASSKTKSSGNTIYF	TGTGCCAGCAGCAAGACTAAGAGCTCTGGAAACACCATATATTTT
TRBV30	TRBJ2-2	-	-	CAWRRGLTGELFF	TGTGCCTGGAGAAGGGGCCTGACAGGGGAGCTGTTTTTT
TRBV5-1	TRBJ1-3	-	-	CASSLDGNTIYF	TGCGCCAGCAGCTTGGACGGAAACACCATATATTTT
TRBV7-3	TRBJ2-1	-	-	CASSRVADSYNEQFF	TGTGCCAGCAGTCGGGTAGCGGACTCCTACAATGAGCAGTTCTTC
TRBV10-3	TRBJ2-5	TRBD1	-	CAISESGTGGQETQYF	TGTGCCATCAGTGAGTCTGGGACAGGGGGACAAGAGACCCAGTACTTC
TRBV11-1	TRBJ1-2	-	-	CASSLDGRGGGYTF	TGTGCCAGCAGCTTAGATGGCAGGGGCGGTGGCTACACCTTC
TRBV2	TRBJ2-6	-	few	CASTEGANVLTF	TGTGCCAGCACTGAGGGGGCCAACGTCCTGACTTTC
TRBV2	TRBJ1-1	-	-	CASRSQMNTEAFF	TGTGCCAGCAGGAGTCAGATGAACACTGAAGCTTTCTTT
TRBV5-5	TRBJ1-4	-	-	CASSFGTAGEKLFF	TGTGCCAGCAGCTTCGGCACAGCAGGCGAAAAACTGTTTTTT
TRBV7-3	TRBJ2-5	TRBD2	-	CASSRGLGETQYF	TGTGCCAGCAGCCGGGGACTAGGAGAGACCCAGTACTTC
TRBV13	TRBJ2-3	-	few	CASSLSGLVDTQYF	TGTGCCAGCAGCTTATCTGGCCTTGTGGATACGCAGTATTTT
TRBV7-2	TRBJ2-7	TRBD2	few	CASSLAGGPYEQYF	TGTGCCAGCAGCTTAGCGGGAGGGCCCTACGAGCAGTACTTC
TRBV27	TRBJ2-1	-	-	CASMQGGAYNEQFF	TGTGCCAGCATGCAGGGGGGGGCCTACAATGAGCAGTTCTTC
TRBV7-8	TRBJ2-3	TRBD2	-	CASSLRTPLSGATDTQYF	TGTGCCAGCAGCTTAAGGACCCCTTTGAGCGGGGCCACAGATACGCAGTATTTT
TRBV5-1	TRBJ2-7	TRBD2	-	CASSSATSGRRYEQYF	TGCGCCAGCAGCTCCGCGACTAGCGGGAGACGGTACGAGCAGTACTTC
TRBV2	TRBJ1-1	-	few	CASIAAWATEAFF	TGTGCCAGCATAGCCGCTTGGGCCACTGAAGCTTTCTTT
TRBV5-4	TRBJ1-4	-	few	CASSLATGRGEKLFF	TGTGCCAGCAGCTTGGCTACAGGGAGGGGGGAAAAACTGTTTTTT
TRBV5-8	TRBJ1-2	-	once	CASSLGEGRGYTF	TGTGCCAGCAGCTTGGGTGAGGGCCGGGGCTACACCTTC
TRBV6-5	TRBJ2-2	-	-	CASSYYPYLTGELFF	TGTGCCAGCAGTTACTATCCCTACCTCACCGGGGAGCTGTTTTTT
TRBV6-5	TRBJ2-7	TRBD1	-	CATPPDRGSEQYF	TGTGCCACCCCCCCGGACAGGGGGTCCGAGCAGTACTTC
TRBV7-2	TRBJ1-5	-	-	CASSLNNQANQPQHF	TGTGCCAGCAGCTTAAATAACCAGGCTAATCAGCCCCAGCATTTT
TRBV5-6	TRBJ1-4	TRBD1	-	CASSLGQRHATNEKLFF	TGTGCCAGCAGTCTGGGACAGCGCCATGCAACTAATGAAAAACTGTTTTTT
TRBV27	TRBJ2-7	-	-	CASKLAPFYEQYF	TGTGCCAGCAAGCTGGCACCCTTCTACGAGCAGTACTTC
TRBV4-1	TRBJ2-6	-	-	CASSQVVSGSGANVLTF	TGCGCCAGCAGCCAAGTTGTTAGCGGCTCTGGGGCCAACGTCCTGACTTTC
TRBV9	TRBJ1-1	-	-	CASSVRANTEAFF	TGTGCCAGCAGCGTCAGGGCAAACACTGAAGCTTTCTTT
TRBV4-3	TRBJ1-4	-	-	CASSQDREKLFF	TGCGCCAGCAGCCAAGATCGGGAAAAACTGTTTTTT
TRBV5-4	TRBJ1-1	-	-	CASSFGQGEAFF	TGTGCCAGCAGCTTTGGGCAGGGGGAAGCTTTCTTT
TRBV7-9	TRBJ2-3	TRBD1	-	CASSLGQGLGDTQYF	TGTGCCAGCAGCCTCGGACAGGGGCTTGGAGATACGCAGTATTTT
TRBV28	TRBJ1-5	-	-	CASSSGSRDQPQHF	TGTGCCAGCAGTTCAGGGTCGAGGGATCAGCCCCAGCATTTT
TRBV28	TRBJ1-1	TRBD1	-	CASSPLSLGQRLVAFF	TGTGCCAGCAGCCCATTATCTTTGGGACAGCGGCTAGTAGCTTTCTTT
TRBV28	TRBJ2-2	TRBD2	-	CASSSPWFSGRDTGELFF	TGTGCCAGCAGTTCCCCATGGTTCAGCGGGAGAGACACCGGGGAGCTGTTTTTT
TRBV9	TRBJ2-1	TRBD2	-	CASSVDPAGGGEQFF	TGTGCCAGCAGCGTAGATCCCGCGGGAGGCGGAGAGCAGTTCTTC
TRBV7-3	TRBJ2-1	-	-	CASSFSGQITPFF	TGTGCCAGCAGCTTTAGTGGGCAGATTACCCCGTTCTTC
TRBV9	TRBJ2-2	TRBD2	-	CASSAPLAGMVGELFF	TGTGCCAGCAGCGCCCCCCTAGCGGGTATGGTCGGGGAGCTGTTTTTT
TRBV2	TRBJ1-1	-	-	CASRVDRMNTEAFF	TGTGCCAGCAGAGTAGACAGGATGAACACTGAAGCTTTCTTT